This T cell receptor (beta chain) is from a study of blood T cells in healthy people across ages. Study information: Template switching retrieved approximately one barcoded beta molecule for each two T cells. Findings and limits, study-wide: Age brought a roughly linear fall in TCR beta diversity measured per million T cells.

It was with a sample-barcoded 5' primer and a J-beta primer mix that a second PCR of roughly 6 to 11 cycles was run. Each sample yielded at least 2.5 million CDR3-containing paired-end reads. TCRdb re-derived calls from the 5' RACE reads in MiXCR, one entry per CDR3 protein. This sample has approximately 800,000 distinct CDR3 sequences, with roughly three fifths found just once. The V end lost 6 bases, the J end lost 1 base, and 9 bases lay between the germline ends. This CDR3 has 13 residues. CDR1 and CDR2 from the germline V gene are SGHTA and FQGNSA. A word on this clonotype: As yet, its antigen is unknown.

The chain combines TRBV7-2 with TRBJ1-1; D unclear. The sequenced sample consisted of blood. This clonotype was sampled from a man in his forties in good health. The CDR3 region is CASSSNGNTEAFF. DNA of the CDR3: TGTGCCAGCAGTTCCAATGGGAACACTGAAGCTTTCTTT.